This T cell receptor (beta chain) originates from a study of PD-1 blockade in mismatch repair-deficient tumors. At the level of the study: All were previously treated, progressing patients with over 9 mismatch repair-deficient cancer types. General study points: After pembrolizumab, tumor-resident clones rose rapidly, then generally contracted before radiologic responses.

PCR or immunohistochemistry showed mismatch repair deficiency in every enrolled patient. TCR sequencing covered a few patients who responded to pembrolizumab. V was clipped by 4 bases and J by 1 base; unmatched bases: 3. The CDR3 is 15 residues long. Only a few counts were recorded for this clone. Antigen specificity is unknown. Using immunoSEQ multiplex PCR, the repertoire was profiled, and TCRdb retains in-frame clones only, with some absent. The data contain under 40,000 clones, over 80% of them singletons. The starting material was PBMCs, obtained 38 to 40 weeks after starting pembrolizumab. V gene TRBV5-3 combines with J gene TRBJ2-7, with 12 bases identical to TRBD2. TRBV5-3 is flagged as an ORF with uncertain function. The TCR sequence derives from an adult with mismatch repair-deficient cancer. CDR3 protein: CARSATSGSSYEQYF. CDR3 bases: TGTGCCAGAAGCGCGACTAGCGGGAGTTCCTACGAGCAGTACTTC.